This TCR beta chain appears in the sequencing data of a study of blood T cell repertoires in COVID-19 (dated by TCRdb to 2020 to 2021). For context, the study as a whole: Samples from collaborators originated in the United States, Italy and Spain and spanned both the acute and convalescent phases of COVID-19. The material from the prospective study consisted of cDNA or gDNA derived from T cells, B-cell-depleted T cells, or PBMCs. Deeply sampled blood TCRbeta repertoires from subjects exposed to, actively infected with, or recovered from COVID-19 were included in the dataset. A freely available public database, intended as a resource for researchers studying the immune response to SARS-CoV-2, is where the repertoires were released. The samples were drawn from two sources: the first 160 participants of the ongoing ImmuneRACE study, and over 950 subjects contributed by 6 global collaborators. A de-identified subject ID, COVID-19 status, age in years and sex were almost always included in the sample metadata. Where HLA class I and class II types were available, the types were taken from metadata supplied by the sample provider, not from assay-based typing. What the work shows at the level of the full study, not this receptor alone: The quantity of clinical and demographic metadata differed by source and by participant and was supplied without curation.

Germline trimming amounts to 3 bases on V and 4 bases on J, with 2 as the count of junction bases outside the gene matches. For CDR1 and CDR2, the germline V gene (reference sequence) lists MNHEY and SMNVEV. The CDR3 has 15 amino acids, counting the end cysteine and phenylalanine. Only the CDR3 region is kept as DNA, spanning 45 bases read in frame from base 1. The immunoSEQ Assay, a bias-controlled multiplex PCR, was used to amplify TCRbeta CDR3 regions from genomic DNA. As for the authors' bioinformatics: The number of nucleated cells in each sample was estimated from the amplification of reference gene primers within the assay. To quantify the absolute abundance of each unique TCRbeta CDR3 rearrangement, sequence reads were collapsed and filtered. For each sample, productive Simpson clonality was calculated by taking the square root of Simpson's diversity index across productive rearrangements. TCRdb limited this immuneACCESS table to in-frame rearrangements with V and J called. A share of clones is missing; checked studies link under half to unresolved V genes, and the rest is unexplained. That table furnishes V, J and clone size, whereas the DNA furnished D and trimming. Recorded for this sample are under 95,000 clones; about nine tenths of them occurred a single time. Around 2.6% of the sample lies in the top ten.

At one collaborating source in Seattle, patients were enrolled during active infection and were followed longitudinally through the course of disease. Each collaborating institution followed its own protocols to collect whole blood in K2EDTA tubes. For TCRbeta analysis, collaborators shipped samples in one of three forms: frozen whole blood, isolated PBMCs, or DNA extracted from either of those sample types. Notes on this clone: Its antigen is currently not known. No much larger clonotype is one base removed from it; base qualities were not supplied.

Input material: peripheral blood. The chain is made from TRBV27 and TRBJ2-3; a stretch of 12 junction bases matches TRBD2. This receptor was identified in a man aged 50 to 60 with COVID-19, enrolled during active disease. Here the CDR3 is given as CASSFGLAGPDTQYF. DNA sequence: TGTGCCAGCAGTTTCGGACTAGCGGGACCAGATACGCAGTATTTT.